One and the same sample provided the 19 T cell receptor beta chains below, sequenced in a study of T cells in Graves' hyperthyroidism and ophthalmopathy. TCR beta CDR3 region amplification was performed from RNA transcripts. Researchers ran a first-round RT-PCR on the TCR CDR3 using the HTBI primer set. Each CDR3 protein is one row after TCRdb ran MiXCR on the multiplex PCR reads. Among 45,000 to 75,000 distinct CDR3 sequences listed, around half were seen once. Sequenced: blood. Source of these receptors: a woman aged 25 to 39 with Graves' ophthalmopathy.

V gene TRBV20-1 combines with J gene TRBJ2-3; perhaps D is TRBD1 or TRBD2 (6 bases each). CDR3 length equals 14 residues. With 7 bases removed from V and 9 bases from J, the gap between germline ends came to 23 bases. Per germline, CDR1 DFQATT and CDR2 SNEGSKA (reference sequence). The chain's CDR3 is CSVTRGVSTGTQYF. CDR3 nucleotides: TGCAGTGTAACGAGGGGGGTGAGCACAGGCACGCAGTATTTT.

This chain connects TRBV20-1 to TRBJ2-7, with a possible D match to TRBD1 (5 bases). The germline V gene encodes CDR1 DFQATT and CDR2 SNEGSKA (reference sequence). The CDR3 is 12 amino acids. Trimming took 5 bases from V and 2 from J, leaving 10 bases between them. This CDR3 reads CSAGAGTYEQYF. The DNA of the CDR3 is TGCAGTGCTGGGGCAGGGACCTACGAGCAGTACTTC.

Many counts were recorded for this clonotype. This chain connects TRBV2 to TRBJ1-1; D gene unclear. Germline lookup yields CDR1 SNHLY and CDR2 FYNNEI. V was trimmed by 5 bases and J by 7 bases, leaving 8 bases between them. This CDR3 comprises 11 residues. This CDR3 is CASSYDLEAFF. DNA for the CDR3: TGTGCCAGCAGTTACGATCTTGAAGCTTTCTTT. Full variable domain (remainder filled in from reference TRBV2 and TRBJ1-1): EPEVTQTPSHQVTQMGQEVILRCVPISNHLYFYWYRQILGQKVEFLVSFYNNEISEKSEIFDDQFSVERPDGSNFTLKIRSTKLEDSAMYFCASSYDLEAFFGQGTRLTVV.

Ten or more counts support this clonotype. This chain uses TRBV6-2 or TRBV6-3 with TRBJ2-2, with 8 positions matching TRBD2. Germline assignment: CDR1 MNHEY and CDR2 SVGEGT. The CDR3 sequence is 15 residues long. Unmatched junction bases numbered 7, after V lost 6 bases and J lost 4 bases. Written as DNA, the CDR3 is TGTGCCAGCAGGCCTCTAGCGGGCCGCACCGGGGAGCTGTTTTTT. It yields the protein CASRPLAGRTGELFF.

This clonotype has a count of ten or more. This CDR3 is CASSGGGNTEAFF. The CDR3 bases are TGTGCCAGCAGCGGCGGAGGGAACACTGAAGCTTTCTTT. The V and J genes are TRBV9 and TRBJ1-1; D unclear. Germline V CDR1 and CDR2: SGDLS, YYNGEE. V lost 3 bases and J 1 base, leaving 7 bases between the germline ends. The length of the CDR3 is 13 residues.

This clonotype was counted many times. The chain has TRBV6-4 and TRBJ1-2; the D gene is possibly TRBD1 (6 bases). Germline values: CDR1 MRHNA, CDR2 SNTAGT. The CDR3 sequence is 15 residues long. V gave up 6 bases and J gave up 1 base, with 15 bases separating them. This CDR3 is CASSPDEGGNYGYTF. The CDR3 DNA is TGTGCCAGCAGCCCCGATGAGGGGGGTAACTATGGCTACACCTTC.

DNA of the CDR3: TGTGCCAGCAGTGGCCCGTGGGCCGAGCAGTACTTC. It specifies CASSGPWAEQYF. V is TRBV6-5 and J is TRBJ2-7; D ambiguous. Germline V lookup: CDR1 MNHEY, CDR2 SVGAGI. V gave up 5 bases and J gave up 6 bases, with 11 bases separating them. The CDR3 totals 12 residues.

For this clonotype: No conserved phenylalanine or tryptophan ends this CDR3, so it is likely a read error. The limits of the CDR3 on the DNA are not certain, so only TCRdb's listed CDR3 is given. V is TRBV24-1 and J is TRBJ2-2; TRBD2, the D gene given by the table, was not confirmed from the DNA. The CDR3 is made up of 22 amino acids, end residues included. Germline V gene data show CDR1 as KGHDR and CDR2 as SFDVKD. The CDR3 reads CATSDSPGLAGGHDDSGRGGAG.

Note on this clonotype: A read error may account for a junction end that differs from germline. This chain uses TRBV24-1 with TRBJ2-2; D is perhaps TRBD2 (6 bases). This CDR3 is built from 13 residues. Germline V gene sequence: CDR1 KGHDR, CDR2 SFDVKD. For the CDR3, the DNA is TGCACCACCAGTGGAGGGTCTACCGGGGAGCTGTTTTTT. Translated: CTTSGGSTGELFF.

There are many counts of this clonotype. The chain employs TRBV12-3 or TRBV12-4 and TRBJ2-3; 7 bases are shared with TRBD1. The CDR3 loop spans 15 amino acids. Losses at the gene ends were 6 bases for V and 1 base for J; bases not matched to a gene: 7. The CDR3 region is CASSSWTGGTDTQYF. Written as DNA, the CDR3 is TGTGCCAGCAGCTCCTGGACAGGTGGCACAGATACGCAGTATTTT.

Relative to its sample, this clonotype is medium-sized. The chain combines TRBV10-2 with TRBJ2-1; TRBD2 might be the D (5 bases). V dropped 0 bases and J dropped 11 bases, with 8 bases sitting between them. The CDR3 is made up of 12 amino acids. The germline V gene encodes CDR1 WSHSY and CDR2 SAAADI. CDR3 residues: CASSESTTQQFF. The CDR3 nucleotides read TGCGCCAGCAGTGAGTCGACTACCCAGCAGTTCTTC.

The V gene is TRBV29-1, the J gene TRBJ2-5, with 10 bases fitting TRBD1. This CDR3 has 15 residues. Trimming removed 4 bases from V and 5 bases from J; junction bases left unmatched: 10. Germline V gives CDR1 SQVTM, CDR2 ANQGSEA. CDR3 bases: TGCAGCGTTGGGATGGGACAGGGGCCCTACGAGACCCAGTACTTC. This sequence encodes CSVGMGQGPYETQYF.

This clonotype was seen repeatedly, ten times or more. This chain joins TRBV4-2 and TRBJ2-3; TRBD2 matches 11 bases. CDR3 length: 16 residues. The germline V gene encodes CDR1 LGHNA and CDR2 YNFKEQ. V lost 6 bases, J lost 5 bases, and 10 bases stayed unmatched. The CDR3 DNA reads TGTGCCAGCAGTCTTACTAGCGGGAGAAGCGGAGATACGCAGTATTTT. Its protein product is CASSLTSGRSGDTQYF.

This clonotype was seen many times. The chain employs TRBV9 and TRBJ1-4; possibly TRBD1 for D (6 bases). The V gene lost 4 bases and the J gene lost 3 bases, with 16 bases spanning the gap. CDR3 size: 16 residues. Germline lookup yields CDR1 SGDLS and CDR2 YYNGEE. CDR3 coding DNA: TGTGCCAGCAGCCCACCGACGGGGGGCCCTAATGAAAAACTGTTTTTT. Its translation: CASSPPTGGPNEKLFF.

This clonotype showed up many times. This could be a read error, since a much larger clone is one nucleotide away. The V gene is TRBV20-1, the J gene TRBJ2-1; D unclear. CDR1 and CDR2 (germline): DFQATT, SNEGSKA (reference sequence). This CDR3 comprises 12 residues. DNA for the CDR3: TGCAGCAGAAGGGTACACGTGAATGAGCAGTTCTTC. This translates into CSRRVHVNEQFF.

This clonotype was counted at least ten times. This chain links TRBV10-1 with TRBJ1-5; TRBD1 is a possible D gene (6 bases). Germline CDR1 and CDR2: WNHNN and SYGVQD (reference sequence). The CDR3 contains 14 residues. Deletions cut 5 bases from V and 7 bases from J, with 15 bases between. The CDR3 loop is CASSPTGIRQPQHF. The CDR3 DNA reads TGCGCCAGCAGTCCCACAGGGATCAGACAGCCCCAGCATTTT.

The sample holds one count of this clonotype. DNA of the CDR3: TGTGCCAGCAGCTTAGGGTACGAGCAGCCCCAGCATTTT. Protein sequence: CASSLGYEQPQHF. The chain combines TRBV7-2 with TRBJ1-5; D not resolved. The CDR3 has 13 residues. Germline assignment: CDR1 SGHTA and CDR2 FQGNSA. Trimming cost V 1 base and J 7 bases, with 8 bases left between them. The complete variable domain, with remaining parts taken from reference TRBV7-2 and TRBJ1-5, reads GAGVSQSPSNKVTEKGKDVELRCDPISGHTALYWYRQSLGQGLEFLIYFQGNSAPDKSGLPSDRFSAERTGGSVSTLTIQRTQQEDSAVYLCASSLGYEQPQHFGDGTRLSIL.

The chain employs TRBV5-1 and TRBJ1-1, with no clear D. The CDR3 has 12 amino acids. The ends were cut back, 5 bases at V and 8 bases at J, with 13 bases in the middle. The V gene's germline CDR1 is SGHRS and CDR2 YFSETQ. The CDR3 loop reads CASRGREPEAFF. CDR3 bases: TGCGCCAGCAGGGGAAGGGAACCCGAAGCTTTCTTT. The complete variable domain, with remaining parts taken from reference TRBV5-1 and TRBJ1-1, reads KAGVTQTPRYLIKTRGQQVTLSCSPISGHRSVSWYQQTPGQGLQFLFEYFSETQRNKGNFPGRFSGRQFSNSRSEMNVSTLELGDSALYLCASRGREPEAFFGQGTRLTVV.

As regards this clonotype: Given a much more abundant clone one base away, this may be a read error. This sequence joins TRBV28 and TRBJ1-4, with a possible D match to TRBD1 (6 bases). CDR3 size: 12 residues. From germline, CDR1 is MDHEN and CDR2 SYDVKM. V lost 8 bases, J lost 10 bases, and 14 bases lay in between. CDR3 residues: CASGGAHGKLFF. In DNA form, the CDR3 reads TGTGCCAGCGGGGGGGCACATGGAAAACTGTTTTTT.